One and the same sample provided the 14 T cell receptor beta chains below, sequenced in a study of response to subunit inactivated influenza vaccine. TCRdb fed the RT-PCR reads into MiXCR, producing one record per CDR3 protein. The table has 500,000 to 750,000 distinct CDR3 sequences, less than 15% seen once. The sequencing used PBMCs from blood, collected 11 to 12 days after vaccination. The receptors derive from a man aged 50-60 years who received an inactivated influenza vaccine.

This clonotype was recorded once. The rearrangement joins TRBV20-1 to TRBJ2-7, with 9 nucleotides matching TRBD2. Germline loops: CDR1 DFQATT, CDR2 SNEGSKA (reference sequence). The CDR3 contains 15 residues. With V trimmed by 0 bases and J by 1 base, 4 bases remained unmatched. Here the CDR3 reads CSARDLAGYSYEQYF. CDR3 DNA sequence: TGCAGTGCTAGAGATCTAGCGGGATATTCCTACGAGCAGTACTTC.

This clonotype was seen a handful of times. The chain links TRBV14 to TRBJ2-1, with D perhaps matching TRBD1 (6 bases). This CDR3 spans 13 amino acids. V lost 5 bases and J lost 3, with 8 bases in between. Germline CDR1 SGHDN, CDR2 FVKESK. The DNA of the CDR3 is TGTGCCAGCAGCACAGGGTACTACAATGAGCAGTTCTTC. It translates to CASSTGYYNEQFF.

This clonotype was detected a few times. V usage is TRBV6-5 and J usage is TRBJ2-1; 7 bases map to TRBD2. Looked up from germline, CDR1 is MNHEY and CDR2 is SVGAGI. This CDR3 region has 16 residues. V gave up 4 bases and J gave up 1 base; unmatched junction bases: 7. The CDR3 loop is CASSSRGSGSYNEQFF. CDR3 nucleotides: TGTGCCAGCAGTTCCCGCGGTAGCGGGTCCTACAATGAGCAGTTCTTC.

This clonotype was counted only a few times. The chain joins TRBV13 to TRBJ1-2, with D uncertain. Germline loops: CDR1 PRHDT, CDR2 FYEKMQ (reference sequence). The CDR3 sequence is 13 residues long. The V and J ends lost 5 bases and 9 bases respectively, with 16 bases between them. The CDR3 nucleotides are TGTGCCAGCAGCCTCCGGGATTGGCTGCGCTACACCTTC. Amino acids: CASSLRDWLRYTF.

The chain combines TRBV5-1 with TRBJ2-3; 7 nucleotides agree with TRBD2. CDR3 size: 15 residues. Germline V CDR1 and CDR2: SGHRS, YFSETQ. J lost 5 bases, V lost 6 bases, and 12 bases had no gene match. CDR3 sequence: CASTRASSGGDTQYF. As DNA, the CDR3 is TGCGCCAGCACCCGGGCGTCTAGCGGCGGAGATACGCAGTATTTT.

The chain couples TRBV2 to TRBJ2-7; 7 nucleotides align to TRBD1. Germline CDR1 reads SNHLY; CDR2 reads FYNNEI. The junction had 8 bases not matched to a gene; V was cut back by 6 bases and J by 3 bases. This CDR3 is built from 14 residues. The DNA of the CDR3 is TGTGCCAGCAGGGTTGGACAGGAGTACTACGAGCAGTACTTC. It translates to CASRVGQEYYEQYF. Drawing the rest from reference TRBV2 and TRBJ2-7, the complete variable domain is EPEVTQTPSHQVTQMGQEVILRCVPISNHLYFYWYRQILGQKVEFLVSFYNNEISEKSEIFDDQFSVERPDGSNFTLKIRSTKLEDSAMYFCASRVGQEYYEQYFGPGTRLTVT.

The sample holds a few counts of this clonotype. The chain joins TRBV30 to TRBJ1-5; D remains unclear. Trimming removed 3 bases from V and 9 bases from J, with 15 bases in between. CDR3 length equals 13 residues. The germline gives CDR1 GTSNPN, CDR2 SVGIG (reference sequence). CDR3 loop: CAWRAASMRPQHF. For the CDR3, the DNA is TGTGCCTGGAGAGCGGCTTCGATGAGGCCCCAGCATTTT.

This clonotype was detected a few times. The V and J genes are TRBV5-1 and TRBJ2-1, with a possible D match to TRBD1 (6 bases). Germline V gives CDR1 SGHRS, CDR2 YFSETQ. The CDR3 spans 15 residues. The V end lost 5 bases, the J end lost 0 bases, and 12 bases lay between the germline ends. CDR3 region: CASSWTVSSYNEQFF. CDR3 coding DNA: TGCGCCAGCAGTTGGACAGTCAGCTCCTACAATGAGCAGTTCTTC.

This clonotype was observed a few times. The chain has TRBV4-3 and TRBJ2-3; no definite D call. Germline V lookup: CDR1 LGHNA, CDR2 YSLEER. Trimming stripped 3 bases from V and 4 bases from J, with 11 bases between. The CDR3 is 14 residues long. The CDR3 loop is CASSQADLADTQYF. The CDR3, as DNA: TGCGCCAGCAGCCAGGCTGACTTGGCAGATACGCAGTATTTT.

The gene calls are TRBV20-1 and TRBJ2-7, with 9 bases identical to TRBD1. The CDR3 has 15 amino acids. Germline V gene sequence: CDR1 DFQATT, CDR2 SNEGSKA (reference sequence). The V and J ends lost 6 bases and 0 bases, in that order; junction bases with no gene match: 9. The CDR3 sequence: CSAEGQGRGSYEQYF. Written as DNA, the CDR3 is TGCAGTGCAGAAGGACAGGGGAGAGGCTCCTACGAGCAGTACTTC.

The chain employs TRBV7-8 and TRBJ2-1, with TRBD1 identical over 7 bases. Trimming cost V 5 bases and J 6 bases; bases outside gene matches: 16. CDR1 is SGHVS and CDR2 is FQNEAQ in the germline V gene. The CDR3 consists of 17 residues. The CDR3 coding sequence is TGTGCCAGCAGCCCGAAGGTTGGAGACAGGGCCAGCAATGAGCAGTTCTTC. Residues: CASSPKVGDRASNEQFF.

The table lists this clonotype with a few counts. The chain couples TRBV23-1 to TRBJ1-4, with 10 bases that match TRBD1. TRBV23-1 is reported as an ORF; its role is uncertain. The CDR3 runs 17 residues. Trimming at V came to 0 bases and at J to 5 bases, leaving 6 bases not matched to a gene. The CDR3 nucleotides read TGCGCCAGCAGTCAATCCCCCCGGACAGGGGGGAATGAAAAACTGTTTTTT. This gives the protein CASSQSPRTGGNEKLFF.

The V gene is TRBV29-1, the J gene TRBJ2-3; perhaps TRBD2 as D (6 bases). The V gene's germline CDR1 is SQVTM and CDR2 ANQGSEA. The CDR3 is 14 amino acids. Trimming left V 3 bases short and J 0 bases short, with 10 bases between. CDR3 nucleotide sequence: TGCAGCGTTGACGGGCGGGATAGCACAGATACGCAGTATTTT. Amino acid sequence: CSVDGRDSTDTQYF.

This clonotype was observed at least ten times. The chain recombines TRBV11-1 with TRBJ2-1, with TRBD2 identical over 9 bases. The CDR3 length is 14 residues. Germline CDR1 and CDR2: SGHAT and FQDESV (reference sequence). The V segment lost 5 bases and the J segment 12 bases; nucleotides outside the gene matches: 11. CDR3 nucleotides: TGTGCCAGCAGCCCCGGCCTAGCGGGATATGGGCAGTTCTTC. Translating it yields CASSPGLAGYGQFF. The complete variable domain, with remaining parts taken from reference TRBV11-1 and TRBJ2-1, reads EAEVAQSPRYKITEKSQAVAFWCDPISGHATLYWYRQILGQGPELLVQFQDESVVDDSQLPKDRFSAERLKGVDSTLKIQPAELGDSAMYLCASSPGLAGYGQFFGPGTRLTVL.